The text below deals with one T cell receptor (beta chain). As yet, its antigen is unknown. The record originates from a study of CD8+ T cells in alopecia areata. On the study more broadly: Percent of scalp involved defined treated patients' severity scores.

The trim removed 4 bases at V and 1 base at J, leaving 2 bases unmatched. The CDR3 is 15 residues long. The germline CDR1 and CDR2 sequences are LNHDA and SQIVND (reference sequence). RNA was isolated and reverse transcribed to cDNA, the sequencing template. Clones were sequenced by immunoSEQ multiplex PCR, and TCRdb holds only the in-frame ones, with some missing. The data show approximately 210,000 clones, 64% seen once. The treatment: oral pan-JAK inhibitor, 5-10 mg twice daily. Obtained from alopecia areata patients were lesional scalp punch biopsies along with peripheral blood. Study results and limitations: Many of the expanded lesional clones endured in scalp and blood while on tofacitinib.

The TCR originated in a human donor with alopecia areata. The chain is built from TRBV19 and TRBJ1-5; TRBD1 matches at 9 bases. The sample consisted of CD4+ T cells sorted from blood, taken at week 4, from a patient treated with tofacitinib. The CDR3 nucleotides are TGTGCCAGTAGTACCACAGGGGGCAGCAATCAGCCCCAGCATTTT. It codes for CASSTTGGSNQPQHF.